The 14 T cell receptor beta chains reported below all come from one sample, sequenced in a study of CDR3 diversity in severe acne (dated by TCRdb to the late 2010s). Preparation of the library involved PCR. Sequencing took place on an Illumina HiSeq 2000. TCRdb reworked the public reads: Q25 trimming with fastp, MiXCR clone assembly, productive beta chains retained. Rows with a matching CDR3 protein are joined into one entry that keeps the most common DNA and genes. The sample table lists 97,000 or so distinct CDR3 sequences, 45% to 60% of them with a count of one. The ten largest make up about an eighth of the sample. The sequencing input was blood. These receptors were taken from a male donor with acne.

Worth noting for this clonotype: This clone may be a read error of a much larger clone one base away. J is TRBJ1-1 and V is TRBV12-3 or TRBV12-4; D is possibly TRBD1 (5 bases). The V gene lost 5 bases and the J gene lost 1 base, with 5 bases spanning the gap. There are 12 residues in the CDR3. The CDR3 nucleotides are TGTGCCAGCAGTGGGGGGAACACTGAAGCTTTCTTT. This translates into CASSGGNTEAFF.

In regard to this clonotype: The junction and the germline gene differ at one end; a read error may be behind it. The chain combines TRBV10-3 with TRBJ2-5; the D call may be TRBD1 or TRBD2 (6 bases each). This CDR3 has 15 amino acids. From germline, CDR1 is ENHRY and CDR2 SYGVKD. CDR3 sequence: CAINEGGPDQETQYF. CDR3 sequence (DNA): TGTGCCATCAATGAGGGGGGCCCTGACCAAGAGACCCAGTACTTC.

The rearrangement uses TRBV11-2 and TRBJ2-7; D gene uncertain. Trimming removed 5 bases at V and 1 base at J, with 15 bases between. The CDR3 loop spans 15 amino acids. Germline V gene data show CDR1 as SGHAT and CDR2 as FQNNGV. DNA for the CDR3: TGTGCCAGCAGCCCTAGAGACACGATGTCCTACGAGCAGTACTTC. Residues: CASSPRDTMSYEQYF. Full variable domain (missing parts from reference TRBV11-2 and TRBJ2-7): EAGVAQSPRYKIIEKRQSVAFWCNPISGHATLYWYQQILGQGPKLLIQFQNNGVVDDSQLPKDRFSAERLKGVDSTLKIQPAKLEDSAVYLCASSPRDTMSYEQYFGPGTRLTVT.

The chain's CDR3 is CASSTDRDTEAFF. The CDR3 DNA is TGTGCCAGCAGCACCGACAGGGACACTGAAGCTTTCTTT. This chain uses TRBV12-3 or TRBV12-4 with TRBJ1-1, with 7 bases identical to TRBD1. The trim removed 6 bases at V and 3 bases at J, leaving 4 bases unmatched. This CDR3 has 13 residues.

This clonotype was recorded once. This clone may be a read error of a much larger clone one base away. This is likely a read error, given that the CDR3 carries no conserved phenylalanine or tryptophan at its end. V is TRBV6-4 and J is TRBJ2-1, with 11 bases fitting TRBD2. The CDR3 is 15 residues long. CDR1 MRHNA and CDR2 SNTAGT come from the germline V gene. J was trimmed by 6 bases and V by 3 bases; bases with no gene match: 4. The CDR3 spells CASSETSGDSNEQFS. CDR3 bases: TGTGCCAGCAGTGAGACTAGCGGGGACTCCAATGAGCAGTTCTCC.

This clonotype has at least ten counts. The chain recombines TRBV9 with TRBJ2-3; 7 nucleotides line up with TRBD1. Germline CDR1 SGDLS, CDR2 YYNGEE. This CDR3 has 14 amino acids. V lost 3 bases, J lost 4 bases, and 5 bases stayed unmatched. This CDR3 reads CASSARTGADTQYF. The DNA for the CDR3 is TGTGCCAGCAGCGCGCGGACAGGAGCAGATACGCAGTATTTT.

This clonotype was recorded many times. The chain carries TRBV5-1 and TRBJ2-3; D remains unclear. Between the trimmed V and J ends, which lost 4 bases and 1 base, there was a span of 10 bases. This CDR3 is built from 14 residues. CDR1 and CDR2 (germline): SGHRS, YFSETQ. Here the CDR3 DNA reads TGCGCCAGCAGCCCGCGTCTCCGCACAGATACGCAGTATTTT. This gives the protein CASSPRLRTDTQYF.

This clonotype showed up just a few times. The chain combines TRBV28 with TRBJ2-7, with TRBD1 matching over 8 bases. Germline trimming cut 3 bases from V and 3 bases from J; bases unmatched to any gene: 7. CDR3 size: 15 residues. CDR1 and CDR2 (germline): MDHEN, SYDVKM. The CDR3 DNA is TGTGCCAGCAGTTTGACCGGGACAGGTTTCTACGAGCAGTACTTC. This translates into CASSLTGTGFYEQYF.

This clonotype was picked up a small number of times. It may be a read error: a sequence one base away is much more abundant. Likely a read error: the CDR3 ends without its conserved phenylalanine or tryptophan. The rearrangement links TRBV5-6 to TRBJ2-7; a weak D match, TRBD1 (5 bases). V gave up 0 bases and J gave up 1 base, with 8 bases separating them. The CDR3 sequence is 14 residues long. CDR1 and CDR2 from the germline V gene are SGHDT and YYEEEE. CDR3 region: CASSLDRPSYEQYL. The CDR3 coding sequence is TGTGCCAGCAGCTTGGACAGGCCTTCCTACGAGCAGTACCTC.

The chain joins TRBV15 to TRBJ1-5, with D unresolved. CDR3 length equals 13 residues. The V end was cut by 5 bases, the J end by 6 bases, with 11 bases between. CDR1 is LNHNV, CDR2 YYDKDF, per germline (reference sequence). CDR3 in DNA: TGTGCCACCAGCGGGGAGGGCCTTCAGCCCCAGCATTTT. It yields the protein CATSGEGLQPQHF. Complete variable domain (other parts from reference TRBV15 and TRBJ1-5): DAMVIQNPRYQVTQFGKPVTLSCSQTLNHNVMYWYQQKSSQAPKLLFHYYDKDFNNEADTPDNFQSRRPNTSFCFLDIRSPGLGDTAMYLCATSGEGLQPQHFGDGTRLSIL.

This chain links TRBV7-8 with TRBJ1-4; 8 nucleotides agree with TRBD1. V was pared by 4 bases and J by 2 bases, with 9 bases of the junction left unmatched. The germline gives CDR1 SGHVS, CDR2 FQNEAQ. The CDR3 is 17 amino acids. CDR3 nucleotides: TGTGCCAGCAGCTCTTGGACAGGGCCCTCCACTAATGAAAAACTGTTTTTT. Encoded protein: CASSSWTGPSTNEKLFF.

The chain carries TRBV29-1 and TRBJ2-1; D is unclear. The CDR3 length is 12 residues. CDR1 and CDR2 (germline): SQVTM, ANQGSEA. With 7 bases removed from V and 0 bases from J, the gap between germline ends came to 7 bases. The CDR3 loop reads CSGDASYNEQFF. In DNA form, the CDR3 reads TGCAGCGGAGACGCCTCCTACAATGAGCAGTTCTTC.

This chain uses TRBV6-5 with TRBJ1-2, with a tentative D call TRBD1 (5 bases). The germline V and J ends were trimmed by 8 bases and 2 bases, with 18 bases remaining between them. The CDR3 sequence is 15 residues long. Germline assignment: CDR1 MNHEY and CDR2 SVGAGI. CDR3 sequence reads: CASGRGLQTNYGYTF. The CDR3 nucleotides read TGTGCCAGCGGTAGGGGCCTCCAAACCAACTATGGCTACACCTTC.

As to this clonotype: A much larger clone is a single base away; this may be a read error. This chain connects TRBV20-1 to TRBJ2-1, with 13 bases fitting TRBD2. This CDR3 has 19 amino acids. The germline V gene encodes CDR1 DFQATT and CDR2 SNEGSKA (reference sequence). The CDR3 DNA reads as TGCAGTGCTGGAGATGTAACTAGCGGGAGGGCCGCAGTTGCTAATGAGCAGTTCTTC. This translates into CSAGDVTSGRAAVANEQFF.